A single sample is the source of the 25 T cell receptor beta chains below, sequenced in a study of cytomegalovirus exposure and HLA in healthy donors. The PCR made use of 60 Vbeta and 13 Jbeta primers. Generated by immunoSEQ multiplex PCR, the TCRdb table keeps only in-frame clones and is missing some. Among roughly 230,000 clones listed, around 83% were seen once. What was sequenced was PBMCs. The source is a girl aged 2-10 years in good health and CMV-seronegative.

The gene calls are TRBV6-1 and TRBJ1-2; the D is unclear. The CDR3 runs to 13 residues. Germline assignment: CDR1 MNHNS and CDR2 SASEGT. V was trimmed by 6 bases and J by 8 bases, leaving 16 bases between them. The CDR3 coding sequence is TGTGCCAGCAGGCATCCCCCTGGGAGCGGCTACACCTTC. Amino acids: CASRHPPGSGYTF.

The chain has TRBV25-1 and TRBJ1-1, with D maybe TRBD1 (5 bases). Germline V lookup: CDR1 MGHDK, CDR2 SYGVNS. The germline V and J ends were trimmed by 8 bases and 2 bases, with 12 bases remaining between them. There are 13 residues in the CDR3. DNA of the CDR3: TGTGCCAGCGGGCAGGGCGGAAACACTGAAGCTTTCTTT. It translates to CASGQGGNTEAFF.

The CDR3 DNA reads TGTGCCAGCAGCTTGAGGGGGCGGGCAACTAATGAAAAACTGTTTTTT. Translation gives CASSLRGRATNEKLFF. The chain has TRBV5-8 and TRBJ1-4; 7 bases match TRBD1. Trimming cost V 1 base and J 0 bases; bases outside gene matches: 3. The CDR3 length is 16 residues. CDR1 and CDR2 (germline): SGHTS, YDEGEE.

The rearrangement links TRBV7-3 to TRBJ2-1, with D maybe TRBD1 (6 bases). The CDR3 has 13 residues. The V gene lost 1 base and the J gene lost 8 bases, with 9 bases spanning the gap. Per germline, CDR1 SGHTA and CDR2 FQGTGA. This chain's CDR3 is CASSLNRDYEQFF. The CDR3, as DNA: TGTGCCAGCAGCTTAAACAGGGATTATGAGCAGTTCTTC.

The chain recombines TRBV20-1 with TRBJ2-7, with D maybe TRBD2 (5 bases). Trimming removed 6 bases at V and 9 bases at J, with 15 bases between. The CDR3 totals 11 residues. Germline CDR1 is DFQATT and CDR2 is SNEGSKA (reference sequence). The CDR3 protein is CSARLGAGQYF. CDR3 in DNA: TGCAGTGCGAGACTGGGTGCGGGGCAGTACTTC.

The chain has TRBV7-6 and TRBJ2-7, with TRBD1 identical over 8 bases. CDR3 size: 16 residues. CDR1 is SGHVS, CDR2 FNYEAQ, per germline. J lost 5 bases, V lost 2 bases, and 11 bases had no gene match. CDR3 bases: TGTGCCAGCAGCTTATCGACCCCAGGGGGCTTGAACGAGCAGTACTTC. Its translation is CASSLSTPGGLNEQYF.

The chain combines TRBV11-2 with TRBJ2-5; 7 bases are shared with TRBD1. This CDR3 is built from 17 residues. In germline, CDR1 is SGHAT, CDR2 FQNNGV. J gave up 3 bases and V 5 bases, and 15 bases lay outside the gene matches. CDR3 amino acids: CASSQMFPRDSKETQYF. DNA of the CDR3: TGTGCCAGCAGCCAGATGTTTCCCCGGGACAGCAAAGAGACCCAGTACTTC. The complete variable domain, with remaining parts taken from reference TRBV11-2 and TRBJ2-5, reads EAGVAQSPRYKIIEKRQSVAFWCNPISGHATLYWYQQILGQGPKLLIQFQNNGVVDDSQLPKDRFSAERLKGVDSTLKIQPAKLEDSAVYLCASSQMFPRDSKETQYFGPGTRLLVL.

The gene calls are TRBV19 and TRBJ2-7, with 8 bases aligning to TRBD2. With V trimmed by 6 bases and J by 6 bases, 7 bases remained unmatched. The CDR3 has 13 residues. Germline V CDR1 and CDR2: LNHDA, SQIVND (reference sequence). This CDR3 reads CASRGTRFIEQYF. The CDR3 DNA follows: TGTGCCAGTAGAGGGACTAGATTCATCGAGCAGTACTTC. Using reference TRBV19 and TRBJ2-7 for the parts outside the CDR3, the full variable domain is DGGITQSPKYLFRKEGQNVTLSCEQNLNHDAMYWYRQDPGQGLRLIYYSQIVNDFQKGDIAEGYSVSREKKESFPLTVTSAQKNPTAFYLCASRGTRFIEQYFGPGTRLTVT.

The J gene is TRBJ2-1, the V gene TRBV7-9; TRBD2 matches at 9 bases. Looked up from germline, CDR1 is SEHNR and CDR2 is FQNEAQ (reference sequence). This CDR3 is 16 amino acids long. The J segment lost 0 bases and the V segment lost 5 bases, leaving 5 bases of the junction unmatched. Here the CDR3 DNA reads TGTGCCAGCAGCGGAGCGGGGGGAAGCTCCTACAATGAGCAGTTCTTC. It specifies CASSGAGGSSYNEQFF. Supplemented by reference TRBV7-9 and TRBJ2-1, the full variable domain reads DTGVSQNPRHKITKRGQNVTFRCDPISEHNRLYWYRQTLGQGPEFLTYFQNEAQLEKSRLLSDRFSAERPKGSFSTLEIQRTEQGDSAMYLCASSGAGGSSYNEQFFGPGTRLTVL.

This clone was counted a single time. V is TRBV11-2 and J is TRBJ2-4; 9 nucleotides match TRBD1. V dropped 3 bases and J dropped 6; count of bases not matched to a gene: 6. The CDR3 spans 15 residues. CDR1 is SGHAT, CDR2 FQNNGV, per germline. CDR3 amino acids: CASSFPGTGRNIQYF. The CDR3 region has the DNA TGTGCCAGCAGCTTCCCCGGGACAGGGAGAAACATTCAGTACTTC.

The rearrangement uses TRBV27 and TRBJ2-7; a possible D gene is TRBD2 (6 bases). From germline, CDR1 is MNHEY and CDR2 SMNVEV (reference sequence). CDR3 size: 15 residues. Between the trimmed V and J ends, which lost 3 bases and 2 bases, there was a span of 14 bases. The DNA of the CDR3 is TGTGCCAGCAGTTTTTGGGGGGATTCTACCTACGAGCAGTACTTC. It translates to CASSFWGDSTYEQYF.

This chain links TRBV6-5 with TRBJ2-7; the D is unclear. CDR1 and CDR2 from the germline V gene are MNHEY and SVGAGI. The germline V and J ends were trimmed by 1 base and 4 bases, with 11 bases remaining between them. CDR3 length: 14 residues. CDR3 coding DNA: TGTGCCAGCAGTTACTACGGCAGGTGGTACGAGCAGTACTTC. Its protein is CASSYYGRWYEQYF.

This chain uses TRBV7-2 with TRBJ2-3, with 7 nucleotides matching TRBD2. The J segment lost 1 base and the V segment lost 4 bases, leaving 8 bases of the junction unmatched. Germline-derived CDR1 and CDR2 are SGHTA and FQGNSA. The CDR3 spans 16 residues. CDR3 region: CASSSGLGWGTDTQYF. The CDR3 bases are TGTGCCAGCAGCTCTGGACTAGGATGGGGCACAGATACGCAGTATTTT.

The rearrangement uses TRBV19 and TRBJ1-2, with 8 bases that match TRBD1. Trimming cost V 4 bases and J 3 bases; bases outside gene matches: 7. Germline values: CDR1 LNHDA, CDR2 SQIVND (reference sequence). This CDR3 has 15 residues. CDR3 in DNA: TGTGCCAGTAGTAACGGACAGGGAGTTTACTATGGCTACACCTTC. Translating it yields CASSNGQGVYYGYTF.

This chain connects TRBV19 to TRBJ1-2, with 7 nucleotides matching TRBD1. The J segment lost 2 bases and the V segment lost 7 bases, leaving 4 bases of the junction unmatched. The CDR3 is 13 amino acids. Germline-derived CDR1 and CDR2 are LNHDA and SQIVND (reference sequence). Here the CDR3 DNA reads TGTGCCAGTACCTCGGGACAGAACTATGGCTACACCTTC. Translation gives CASTSGQNYGYTF.

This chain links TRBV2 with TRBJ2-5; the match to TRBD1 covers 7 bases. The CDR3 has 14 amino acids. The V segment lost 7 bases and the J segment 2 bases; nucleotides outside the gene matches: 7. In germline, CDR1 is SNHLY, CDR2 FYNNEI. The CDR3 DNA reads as TGTGCCAGCAAAACCGGGACAGCTCAAGAGACCCAGTACTTC. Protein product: CASKTGTAQETQYF. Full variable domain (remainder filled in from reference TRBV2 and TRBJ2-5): EPEVTQTPSHQVTQMGQEVILRCVPISNHLYFYWYRQILGQKVEFLVSFYNNEISEKSEIFDDQFSVERPDGSNFTLKIRSTKLEDSAMYFCASKTGTAQETQYFGPGTRLLVL.

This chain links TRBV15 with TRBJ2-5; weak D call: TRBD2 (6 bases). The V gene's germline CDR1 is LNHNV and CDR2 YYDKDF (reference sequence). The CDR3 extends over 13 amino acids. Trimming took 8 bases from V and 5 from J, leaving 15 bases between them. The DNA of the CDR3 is TGTGCCACCCTAAAGGAGGGGCGCGAGACCCAGTACTTC. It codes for CATLKEGRETQYF.

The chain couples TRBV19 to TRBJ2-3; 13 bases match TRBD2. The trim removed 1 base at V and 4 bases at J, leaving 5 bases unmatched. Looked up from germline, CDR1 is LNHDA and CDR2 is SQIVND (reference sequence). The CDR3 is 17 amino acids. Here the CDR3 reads CASSIGRTSGGADTQYF. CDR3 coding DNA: TGTGCCAGTAGTATAGGGCGGACTAGCGGGGGTGCAGATACGCAGTATTTT.

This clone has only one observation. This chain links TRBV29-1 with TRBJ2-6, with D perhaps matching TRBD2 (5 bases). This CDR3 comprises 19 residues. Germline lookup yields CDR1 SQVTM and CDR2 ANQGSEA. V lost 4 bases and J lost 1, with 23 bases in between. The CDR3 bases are TGCAGCGTTGTCTGTAATCCTTCGATGGAGGATTCTGGGGCCAACGTCCTGACTTTC. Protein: CSVVCNPSMEDSGANVLTF.

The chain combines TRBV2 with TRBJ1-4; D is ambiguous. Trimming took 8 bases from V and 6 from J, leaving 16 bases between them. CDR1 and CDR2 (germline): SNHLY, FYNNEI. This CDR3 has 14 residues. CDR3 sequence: CASSQGGADEKLFF. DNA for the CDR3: TGTGCCAGCTCTCAAGGCGGTGCAGATGAAAAACTGTTTTTT.

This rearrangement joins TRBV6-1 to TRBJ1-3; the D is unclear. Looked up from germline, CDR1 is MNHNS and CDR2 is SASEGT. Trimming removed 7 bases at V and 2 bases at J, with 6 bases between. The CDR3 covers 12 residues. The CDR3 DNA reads TGTGCCAGCATTTTCGCTGGAAACACCATATATTTT. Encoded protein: CASIFAGNTIYF.

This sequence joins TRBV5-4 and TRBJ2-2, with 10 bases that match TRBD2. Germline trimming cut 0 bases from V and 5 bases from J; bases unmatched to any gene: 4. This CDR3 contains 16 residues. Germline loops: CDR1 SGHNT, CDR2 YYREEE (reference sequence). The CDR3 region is CASSLAVAGGTGELFF. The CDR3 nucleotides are TGTGCCAGCAGCTTGGCGGTAGCGGGAGGTACCGGGGAGCTGTTTTTT.

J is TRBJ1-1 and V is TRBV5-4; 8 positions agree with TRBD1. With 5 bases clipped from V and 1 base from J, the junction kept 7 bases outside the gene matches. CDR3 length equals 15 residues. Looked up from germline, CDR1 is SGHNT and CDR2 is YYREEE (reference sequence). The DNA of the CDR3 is TGTGCCAGCAGGTCGACAGGGGAAAAGAACACTGAAGCTTTCTTT. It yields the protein CASRSTGEKNTEAFF.

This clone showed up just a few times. The CDR3: CASSQHRDRANTGELFF. The CDR3 nucleotides are TGTGCCAGCAGCCAACACCGGGACAGGGCTAACACCGGGGAGCTGTTTTTT. The chain is built from TRBV14 and TRBJ2-2; 9 bases agree with TRBD1. The CDR3 runs 17 residues. With 2 bases clipped from V and 2 bases from J, the junction kept 6 bases outside the gene matches. The germline CDR1 and CDR2 sequences are SGHDN and FVKESK.

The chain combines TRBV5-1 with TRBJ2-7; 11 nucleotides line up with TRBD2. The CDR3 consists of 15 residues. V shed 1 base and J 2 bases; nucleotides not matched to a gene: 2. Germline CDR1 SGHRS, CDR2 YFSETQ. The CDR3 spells CASSLSSGGAYEQYF. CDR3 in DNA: TGCGCCAGCAGCTTGAGTAGCGGGGGGGCCTACGAGCAGTACTTC.